What follows are 8 T cell receptor beta chains derived from one specimen sequenced in a study of CD8+CD57+ T cells in acquired aplastic anemia. Genomic DNA, the template, was used for profiling of the TCR beta VDJ and CDR3. TCRdb re-called the reads through MiXCR, storing one row per CDR3 protein. The sample contains about 160,000 distinct CDR3 sequences, 71% of which appear only once. For sequencing, patients were chosen who had shown expansion of CD8+CD57+ cells by flow cytometry. Sequenced sample: sorted CD4+, CD8+, or CD8+CD57+ T cells (not recorded which) from PBMCs. These receptor sequences come from a human donor with aplastic anemia.

This rearrangement joins TRBV9 to TRBJ2-7; TRBD2 matches 10 bases. Germline V CDR1 and CDR2: SGDLS, YYNGEE. The CDR3 runs 15 residues. The V and J ends lost 3 bases and 6 bases, in that order; junction bases with no gene match: 9. CDR3 sequence (DNA): TGTGCCAGCAGCGCCCGGGATAGCGGGAGGCTCGAGCAGTACTTC. Amino acids: CASSARDSGRLEQYF.

This clonotype was picked up a small number of times. The chain has TRBV5-5 and TRBJ2-7; TRBD2 is a possible D gene (6 bases). Per germline, CDR1 SGHKS and CDR2 YYEKEE (reference sequence). The CDR3 totals 14 residues. The V end was cut by 2 bases, the J end by 2 bases, with 11 bases between. As DNA, the CDR3 is TGTGCCAGCAGCTTAGGTACTAGCACCTACGAGCAGTACTTC. Protein: CASSLGTSTYEQYF.

As DNA, the CDR3 is TGTGCCATCAGTGAAACCCTGTCTAGCGGGGCGAGGGATACGCAGTATTTT. This encodes CAISETLSSGARDTQYF. The chain is built from TRBV10-3 and TRBJ2-3, with TRBD2 identical over 9 bases. The V gene's germline CDR1 is ENHRY and CDR2 SYGVKD. Trimming removed 3 bases from V and 6 bases from J; junction bases left unmatched: 13. The CDR3 spans 17 residues.

The chain employs TRBV25-1 and TRBJ2-3, with 7 bases that match TRBD1. V dropped 2 bases and J dropped 1; count of bases not matched to a gene: 6. The V gene's germline CDR1 is MGHDK and CDR2 SYGVNS. There are 16 residues in the CDR3. CDR3 DNA: TGTGCCAGCAGTGAACCAGGGACAGAAGGCACAGATACGCAGTATTTT. Translated, it gives CASSEPGTEGTDTQYF.

The rearrangement links TRBV7-9 to TRBJ1-1; D is ambiguous. CDR1 SEHNR and CDR2 FQNEAQ come from the germline V gene (reference sequence). The CDR3 runs 14 residues. V was cut by 4 bases and J by 3 bases, with 12 bases left in between. The CDR3 is CASSSSRIDTEAFF. The CDR3 bases are TGTGCCAGCAGCTCATCCCGTATTGACACTGAAGCTTTCTTT.

The rearrangement joins TRBV2 to TRBJ1-1; no clear D. Germline values: CDR1 SNHLY, CDR2 FYNNEI. CDR3 length: 10 amino acids. Trimming stripped 6 bases from V and 4 bases from J, with 3 bases between. CDR3 region: CASRFTEAFF. DNA for the CDR3: TGTGCCAGCAGGTTCACTGAAGCTTTCTTT.

CDR3 in DNA: TGTGCCAGCAGCTTAGCATGGGGAAACTATGGCTACACCTTC. Translating gives CASSLAWGNYGYTF. This chain connects TRBV7-9 to TRBJ1-2, with unresolved D. CDR3 length: 14 residues. Germline assignment: CDR1 SEHNR and CDR2 FQNEAQ (reference sequence). Trimming left V 0 bases short and J 2 bases short, with 7 bases between.

The chain is built from TRBV6-1 and TRBJ1-2; no clear D gene. Trimming removed 4 bases from V and 3 bases from J, with 9 bases in between. Germline loops: CDR1 MNHNS, CDR2 SASEGT. The CDR3 is 13 residues long. The CDR3 loop is CASSVPWDYGYTF. The CDR3 region has the DNA TGTGCCAGCAGTGTCCCATGGGACTATGGCTACACCTTC.